This T cell receptor beta chain was identified during a study of regulatory T cells in long-lasting Graves disease. Construction of TCR beta libraries relied on iRepertoire HTBI primers and on Arm-PCR targeting CDR3 regions. TCRdb used MiXCR to reprocess the multiplex PCR reads, holding one entry per CDR3 protein. The sample contains approximately 400,000 distinct CDR3 sequences, around 21% of which appear only once. Study conclusions and caveats: Patients with persistent disease shared 2,741 public clonotypes, outpacing the roughly 950 shared by new patients.

On this clonotype itself: Its antigen is not known.

This sample's time point: persistent/refractory GD, antithyroid drugs over 5 years with positive TRAb. PBMC-extracted RNA yielded the TCR library. Deletions cut 2 bases from V and 6 bases from J, with 14 bases between. Germline lookup yields CDR1 MNHEY and CDR2 SVGEGT. This CDR3 has 15 amino acids. This sequence joins TRBV6-2 or TRBV6-3 and TRBJ2-1; D perhaps matches TRBD1 (5 bases). The starting material was peripheral blood mononuclear cells (PBMCs), obtained when the disease was refractory, from a patient treated with antithyroid drugs. This TCR derives from a female donor with Graves disease. The CDR3 sequence is CASSYGASRGNEQFF. In DNA form, the CDR3 reads TGTGCCAGCAGTTACGGGGCCTCTAGGGGCAATGAGCAGTTCTTC.